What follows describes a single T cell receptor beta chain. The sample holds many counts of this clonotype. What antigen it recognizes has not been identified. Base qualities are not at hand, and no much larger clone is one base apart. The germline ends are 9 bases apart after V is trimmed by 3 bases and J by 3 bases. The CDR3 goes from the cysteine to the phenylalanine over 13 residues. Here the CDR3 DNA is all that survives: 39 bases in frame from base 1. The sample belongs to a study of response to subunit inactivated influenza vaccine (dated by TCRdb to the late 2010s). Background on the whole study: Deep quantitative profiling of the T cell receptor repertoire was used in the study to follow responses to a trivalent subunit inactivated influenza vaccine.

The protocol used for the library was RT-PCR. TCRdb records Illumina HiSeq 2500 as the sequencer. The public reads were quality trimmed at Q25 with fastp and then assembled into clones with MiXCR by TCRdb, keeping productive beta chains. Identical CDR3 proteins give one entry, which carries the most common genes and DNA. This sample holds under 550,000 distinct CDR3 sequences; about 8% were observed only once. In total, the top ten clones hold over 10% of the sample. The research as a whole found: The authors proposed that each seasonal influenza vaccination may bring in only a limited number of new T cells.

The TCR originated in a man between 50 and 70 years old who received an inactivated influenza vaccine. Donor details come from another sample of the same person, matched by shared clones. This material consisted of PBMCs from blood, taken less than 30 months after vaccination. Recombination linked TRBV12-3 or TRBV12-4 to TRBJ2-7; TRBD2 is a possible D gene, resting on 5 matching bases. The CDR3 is CASSLGSLYEQYF. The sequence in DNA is TGTGCCAGCAGTTTGGGGAGCCTCTACGAGCAGTACTTC.